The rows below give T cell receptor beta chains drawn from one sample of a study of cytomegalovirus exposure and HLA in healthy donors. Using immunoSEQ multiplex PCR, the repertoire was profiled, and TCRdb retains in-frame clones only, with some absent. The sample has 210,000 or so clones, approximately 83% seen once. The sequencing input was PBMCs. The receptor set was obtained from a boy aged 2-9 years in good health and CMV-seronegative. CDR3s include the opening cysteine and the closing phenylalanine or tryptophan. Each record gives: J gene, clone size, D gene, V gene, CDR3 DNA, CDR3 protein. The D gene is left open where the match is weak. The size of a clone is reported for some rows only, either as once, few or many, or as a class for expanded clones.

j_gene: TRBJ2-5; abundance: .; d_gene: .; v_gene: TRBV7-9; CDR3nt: TGTGCCAGCAGCTTAAATAACGCGGCCGCGCAAGAGACCCAGTACTTC; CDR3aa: CASSLNNAAAQETQYF
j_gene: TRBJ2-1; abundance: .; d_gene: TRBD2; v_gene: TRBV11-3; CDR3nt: TGTGCCAGCAGCGCGCCGGGACTAGCGGGGTACAATGAGCAGTTCTTC; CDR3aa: CASSAPGLAGYNEQFF
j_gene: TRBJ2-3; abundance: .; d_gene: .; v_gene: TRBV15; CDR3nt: TGTGCCACCAGCAGAGATGCCACGGGGGGCACGGATACGCAGTATTTT; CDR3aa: CATSRDATGGTDTQYF
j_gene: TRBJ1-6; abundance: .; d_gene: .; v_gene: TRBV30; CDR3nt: TGTGCCTGGAGTCAACCCTCGACCGGGACATCACCCCTCCACTTT; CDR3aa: CAWSQPSTGTSPLHF
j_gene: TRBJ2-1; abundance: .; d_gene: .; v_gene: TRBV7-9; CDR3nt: TGTGCCAGCACCCCAGAGGGGAGGAATGAGCAGTTCTTC; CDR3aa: CASTPEGRNEQFF
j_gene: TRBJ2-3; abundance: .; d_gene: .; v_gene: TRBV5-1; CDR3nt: TGCGCCAGCAGCTTCGCGGACAGTAGCACAGATACGCAGTATTTT; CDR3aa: CASSFADSSTDTQYF
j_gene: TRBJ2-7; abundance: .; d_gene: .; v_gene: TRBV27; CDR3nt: TGTGCCACCAAGAGCCGGACAGTGCTCTACGAGCAGTACTTC; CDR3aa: CATKSRTVLYEQYF
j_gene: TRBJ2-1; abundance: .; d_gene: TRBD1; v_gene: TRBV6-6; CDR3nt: TGTGCCAGCACCCCAGGGGGACCCTACAATGAGCAGTTCTTC; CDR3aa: CASTPGGPYNEQFF
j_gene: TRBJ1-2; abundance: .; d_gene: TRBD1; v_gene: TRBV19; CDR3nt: TGTGCCAGTATGGGACAGGGCCATGGCTACACCTTC; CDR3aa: CASMGQGHGYTF
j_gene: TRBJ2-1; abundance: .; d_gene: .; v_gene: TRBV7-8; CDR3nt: TGTGCCAGCAGCAGCCGGGGGAACAATGAGCAGTTCTTC; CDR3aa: CASSSRGNNEQFF
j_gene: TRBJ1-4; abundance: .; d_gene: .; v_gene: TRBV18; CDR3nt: TGTGCCAGCTCTCCGACTCAGGGTTCAACTAATGAAAAACTGTTTTTT; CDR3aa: CASSPTQGSTNEKLFF
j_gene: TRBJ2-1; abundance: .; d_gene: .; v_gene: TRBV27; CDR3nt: TGTGCCAGCAGTTTATGGCAGCGTCCCCTCCTGAGCTCCTACAATGGGCAGTTCTTC; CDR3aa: CASSLWQRPLLSSYNGQFF
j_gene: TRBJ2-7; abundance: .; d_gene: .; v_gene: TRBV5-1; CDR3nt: TGCGCCAGCAGCTCCGGGAACGAGCAGTACTTC; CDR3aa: CASSSGNEQYF
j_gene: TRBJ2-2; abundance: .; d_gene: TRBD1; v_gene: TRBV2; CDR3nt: TGTGCCAGCCGGGACAGATCCTACACCGGGGAGCTGTTTTTT; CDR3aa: CASRDRSYTGELFF
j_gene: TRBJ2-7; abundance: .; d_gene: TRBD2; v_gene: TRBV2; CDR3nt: TGTGCCAGCAGCGTCTCTCCCGATAGCGGGGGAACCTACGAGCAGTACTTC; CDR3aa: CASSVSPDSGGTYEQYF
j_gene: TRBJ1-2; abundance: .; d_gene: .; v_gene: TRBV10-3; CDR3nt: TGTGCCATCACCCCAGGGGAACGGCTTAACTATGGCTACACCTTC; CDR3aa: CAITPGERLNYGYTF
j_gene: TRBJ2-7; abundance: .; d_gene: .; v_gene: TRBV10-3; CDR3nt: TGTGCCATCAGTGTTACCGGGGGGCACGACGAGCAGTACTTC; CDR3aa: CAISVTGGHDEQYF
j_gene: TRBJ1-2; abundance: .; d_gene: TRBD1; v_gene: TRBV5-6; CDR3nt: TGTGCCAGCAGCTCGCCGGGACAGGGTAACTATGGCTACACCTTC; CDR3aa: CASSSPGQGNYGYTF
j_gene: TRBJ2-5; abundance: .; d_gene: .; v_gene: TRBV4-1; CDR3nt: TGCGCCAGCAGCCAAGTAGATTCTAGCCTCTTTAGGACCCAGTACTTC; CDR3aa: CASSQVDSSLFRTQYF
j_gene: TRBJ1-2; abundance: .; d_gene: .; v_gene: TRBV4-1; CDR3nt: TGCGCCAGCAGCCAAGATGAGGGAATCTATGGCTACACCTTC; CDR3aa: CASSQDEGIYGYTF
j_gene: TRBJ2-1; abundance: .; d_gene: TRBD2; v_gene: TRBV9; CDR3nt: TGTGCCAGCAGCGACGGGACTAGCGGTTCCTACAATGAGCAGTTCTTC; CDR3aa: CASSDGTSGSYNEQFF
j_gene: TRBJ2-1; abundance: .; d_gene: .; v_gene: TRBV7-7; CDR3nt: TGTGCTAGCAGCTCAACGGTATACAATGAGCAGTTCTTC; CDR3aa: CASSSTVYNEQFF
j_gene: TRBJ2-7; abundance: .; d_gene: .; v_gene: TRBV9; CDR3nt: TGTGCCAGCAGCGGACCGGACAGTTACGAGCAGTACTTC; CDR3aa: CASSGPDSYEQYF
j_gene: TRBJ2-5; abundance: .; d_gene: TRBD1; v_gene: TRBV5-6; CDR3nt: TGTGCCAGCAGCGACGACAGGGGTTATGGGACCCAGTACTTC; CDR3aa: CASSDDRGYGTQYF
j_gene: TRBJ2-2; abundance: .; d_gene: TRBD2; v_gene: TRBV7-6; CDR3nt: TGTGCCAGCAGCCCGAGACTAGCGGAGAACACCGGGGAGCTGTTTTTT; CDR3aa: CASSPRLAENTGELFF
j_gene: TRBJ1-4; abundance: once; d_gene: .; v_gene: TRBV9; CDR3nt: TGTGCCAGCAGCGTAAAGGGAGGGGATCGTGGAAAACTGTTTTTT; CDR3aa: CASSVKGGDRGKLFF
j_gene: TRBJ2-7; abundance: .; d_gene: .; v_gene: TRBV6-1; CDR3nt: TGTGCCAGCAGTGAAGGGCAGGGGGGTAGCGGCCCCTACGAGCAGTACTTC; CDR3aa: CASSEGQGGSGPYEQYF
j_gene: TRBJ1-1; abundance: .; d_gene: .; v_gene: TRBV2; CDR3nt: TGTGCCAGCAGTGACTGCACTGAAGCTTTCTTT; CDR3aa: CASSDCTEAFF
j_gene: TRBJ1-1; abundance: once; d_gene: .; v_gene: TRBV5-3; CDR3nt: TGTGCCAGAAGCTCTGACACCCTGAACACTGAAGCTTTCTTT; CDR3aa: CARSSDTLNTEAFF
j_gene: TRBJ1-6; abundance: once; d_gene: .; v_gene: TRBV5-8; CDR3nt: TGTGCCAGCAGCTTGATAGGCAGGGGAGATTCACCCCTCCACTTT; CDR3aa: CASSLIGRGDSPLHF
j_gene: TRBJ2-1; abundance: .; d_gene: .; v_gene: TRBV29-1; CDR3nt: TGCAGCACAACCGGGGGAGTCGGCAATGAGCAGTTCTTC; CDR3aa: CSTTGGVGNEQFF
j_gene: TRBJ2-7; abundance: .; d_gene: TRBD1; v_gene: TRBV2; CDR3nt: TGTGCCAGCAGTGGCGGGACAGGGCCCTACGAGCAGTACTTC; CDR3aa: CASSGGTGPYEQYF
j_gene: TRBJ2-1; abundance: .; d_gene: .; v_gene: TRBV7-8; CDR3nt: TGTGCCAGCAGCTTAACAGGTTCCCCTCTCAATGAGCAGTTCTTC; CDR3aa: CASSLTGSPLNEQFF
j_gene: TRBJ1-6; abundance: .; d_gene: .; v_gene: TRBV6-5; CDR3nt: TGTGCCAGCAGTTCCCGTGTAGGGGTACATTCACCCCTCCACTTT; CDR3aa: CASSSRVGVHSPLHF
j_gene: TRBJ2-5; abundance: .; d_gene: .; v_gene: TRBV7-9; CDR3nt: TGTGCCAGCAGCACAATGGACTGGCGAGTTTTGATCCAGTACTTC; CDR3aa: CASSTMDWRVLIQYF
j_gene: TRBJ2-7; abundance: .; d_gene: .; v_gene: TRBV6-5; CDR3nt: TGTGCCAGCAGTAACTTCCTAGCGATAGCGTCCTACGAGCAGTACTTC; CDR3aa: CASSNFLAIASYEQYF
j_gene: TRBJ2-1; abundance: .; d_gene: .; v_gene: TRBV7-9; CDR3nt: TGTGCCAGCAGCTTAACGAAGGGGGAGCAGTTCTTC; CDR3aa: CASSLTKGEQFF
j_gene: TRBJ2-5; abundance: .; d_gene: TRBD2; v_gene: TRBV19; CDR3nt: TGTGCCAGTAGTACGAAGGGACTAGCGGGATATGAGACCCAGTACTTC; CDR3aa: CASSTKGLAGYETQYF
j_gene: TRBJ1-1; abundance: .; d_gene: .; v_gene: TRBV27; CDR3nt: TGTGCCAGCAGTTTACGTGGGACACTGAACACTGAAGCTTTCTTT; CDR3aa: CASSLRGTLNTEAFF
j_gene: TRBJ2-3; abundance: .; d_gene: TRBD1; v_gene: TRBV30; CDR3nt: TGTGCCTGGAGGACAGGGACAGTCAGCACAGATACGCAGTATTTT; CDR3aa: CAWRTGTVSTDTQYF
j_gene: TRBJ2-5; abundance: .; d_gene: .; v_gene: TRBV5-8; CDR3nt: TGTGCCAGCAGCTTGGGGAGGGGCCAAGAGACCCAGTACTTC; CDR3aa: CASSLGRGQETQYF
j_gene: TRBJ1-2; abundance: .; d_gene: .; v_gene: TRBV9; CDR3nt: TGTGCCAGCAGCGTACCCCATAAGCATTCCTACTATGGCTACACCTTC; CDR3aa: CASSVPHKHSYYGYTF
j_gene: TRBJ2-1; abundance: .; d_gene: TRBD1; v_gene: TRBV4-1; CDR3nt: TGCGCCAGCAGCCGAGACAGGGGATCCTACAATGAGCAGTTCTTC; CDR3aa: CASSRDRGSYNEQFF
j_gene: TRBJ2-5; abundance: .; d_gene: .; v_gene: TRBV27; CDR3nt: TGTGCCAGCAGTCGACCAGGCCGGCAAGAGACCCAGTACTTC; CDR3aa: CASSRPGRQETQYF
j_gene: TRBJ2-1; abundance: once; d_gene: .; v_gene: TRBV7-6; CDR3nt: TGTGCCAGCAGCCTTCAGGGGAATGAGCAGTTCTTC; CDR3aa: CASSLQGNEQFF
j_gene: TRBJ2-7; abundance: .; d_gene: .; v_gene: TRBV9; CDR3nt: TGTGCCAGCAGCGTAGGAGGGTCCCCAATCTACGAGCAGTACTTC; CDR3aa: CASSVGGSPIYEQYF